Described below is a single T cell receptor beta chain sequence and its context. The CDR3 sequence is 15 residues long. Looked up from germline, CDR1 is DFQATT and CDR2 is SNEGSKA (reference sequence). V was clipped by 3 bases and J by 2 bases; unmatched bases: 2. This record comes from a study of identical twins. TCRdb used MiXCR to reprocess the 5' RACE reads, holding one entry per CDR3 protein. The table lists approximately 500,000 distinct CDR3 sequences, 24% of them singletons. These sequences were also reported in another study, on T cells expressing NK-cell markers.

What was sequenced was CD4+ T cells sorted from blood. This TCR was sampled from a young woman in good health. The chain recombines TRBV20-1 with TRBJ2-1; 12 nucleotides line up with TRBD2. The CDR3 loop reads CSASLAGGAYNEQFF. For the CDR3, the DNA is TGCAGTGCTAGTCTAGCGGGAGGGGCCTACAATGAGCAGTTCTTC.